This T cell receptor beta chain emerged from a study of blood T cell repertoires in COVID-19. Looking at the study overall: COVID-19 samples, acute and convalescent, were from the United States, Italy and Spain. The cDNA or gDNA used as material had been derived from T cells, B-cell-depleted T cells, or PBMCs.

Seattle patients were enrolled during active infection and followed longitudinally. Original processing methods: Estimation of nucleated cell counts relied on the amplification of reference gene primers. Method: immunoSEQ multiplex PCR; TCRdb's copy keeps in-frame clones and lacks some. V and J calls and clone size are those listed in that table; D and trimming were worked out from the DNA. The repertoire holds about 370,000 clones, with about 90% as singletons. The clonotype was recovered from a woman under 40 with COVID-19, enrolled during active disease. Sequencing input: peripheral blood.

CDR3: CASSRGLGYTF. DNA for the CDR3: TGTGCCAGCTCCAGGGGGCTAGGCTACACCTTC. The chain has TRBV6-5 and TRBJ1-2, with 8 bases lining up with TRBD1. Losses at the gene ends were 8 bases for V and 8 bases for J; bases not matched to a gene: 4. This CDR3 has 11 amino acids. Germline V lookup: CDR1 MNHEY, CDR2 SVGAGI.